The TCR beta chain described here comes from a study of T cell responses to AZD1222 COVID-19 vaccine. Trimming shortened V by 1 base and J by 8 bases, and 11 bases separated the two germline ends. CDR1 is SGHDN and CDR2 is FVKESK in the germline V gene. CDR3 length: 14 residues. Comment on this clone: Its antigen is not identified.

General study points: Rises in breadth and depth of Spike-specific TCRs came after two AZD1222 doses. Of the AZD1222 recipients, only 5 to 7 were seropositive at baseline. Repertoires were obtained solely post-peak T cell response. CD4 TCRs linked to vaccination spanned spike, dominating at 160-218 and 743-854.

The repertoire was sequenced with immunoSEQ multiplex PCR; TCRdb's copy has only in-frame clones and lacks some. The sample gives about 210,000 clones, around 94% of which show up once; around 1.5% is in the top ten. The chain is built from TRBV14 and TRBJ1-4; D is uncertain. This TCR was recovered from an adult who received the MenACWY meningococcal vaccine as a control. The material sequenced was peripheral blood, taken 28 days after the second dose of the MenACWY control vaccine. Here the CDR3 DNA reads TGTGCCAGCAGCCAAGGTTCGGGATCGGAAAAACTGTTTTTT. This encodes CASSQGSGSEKLFF.